This TCR beta chain appears in the sequencing data of a study of blood T cell repertoires in COVID-19. Study at large: There were acute and convalescent COVID-19 samples, and they came from the United States, Italy and Spain. T cells, B-cell-depleted T cells, or PBMCs provided the cDNA or gDNA that served as material.

In the original workflow: Estimated nucleated cell counts came from reference gene primer amplification. Sequencing was performed with immunoSEQ multiplex PCR; in TCRdb, only in-frame clones are kept and a portion is missing. From that table come the V and J calls and clone size; the DNA was used to work out D and trimming. The data show 120,000 to 150,000 clones, with more than 80% seen just once and roughly 8% held by the top ten. The length of the CDR3 is 11 residues. CDR1 is SQVTM, CDR2 ANQGSEA, per germline. Trimming removed 4 bases from V and 8 bases from J; junction bases left unmatched: 3. The specimen sequenced was peripheral blood. The rearrangement joins TRBV29-1 to TRBJ1-1, with 8 nucleotides matching TRBD1. The origin of this receptor is a human donor with acute or convalescent COVID-19. The donor label of this sample is uncertain. CDR3 coding DNA: TGCAGCGTTGGTACAGGGGGGGAAGCTTTCTTT. Translating it yields CSVGTGGEAFF.